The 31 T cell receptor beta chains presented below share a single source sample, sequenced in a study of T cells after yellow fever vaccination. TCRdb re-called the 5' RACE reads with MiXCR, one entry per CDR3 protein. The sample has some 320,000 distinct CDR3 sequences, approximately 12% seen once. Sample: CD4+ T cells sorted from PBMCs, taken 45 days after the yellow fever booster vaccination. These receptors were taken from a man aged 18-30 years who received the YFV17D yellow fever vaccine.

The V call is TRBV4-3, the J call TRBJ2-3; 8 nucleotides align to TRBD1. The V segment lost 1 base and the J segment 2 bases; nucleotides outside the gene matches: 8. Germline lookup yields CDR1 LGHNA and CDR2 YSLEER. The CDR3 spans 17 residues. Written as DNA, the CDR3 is TGCGCCAGCAGCCAAGCCCCTAACAGGGGGATCACAGATACGCAGTATTTT. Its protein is CASSQAPNRGITDTQYF.

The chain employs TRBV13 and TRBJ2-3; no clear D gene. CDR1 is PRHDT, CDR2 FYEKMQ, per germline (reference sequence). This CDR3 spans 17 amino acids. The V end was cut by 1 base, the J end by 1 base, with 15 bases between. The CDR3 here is CASSLDPVLYGTDTQYF. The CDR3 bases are TGTGCCAGCAGCTTAGATCCAGTCCTCTACGGCACAGATACGCAGTATTTT.

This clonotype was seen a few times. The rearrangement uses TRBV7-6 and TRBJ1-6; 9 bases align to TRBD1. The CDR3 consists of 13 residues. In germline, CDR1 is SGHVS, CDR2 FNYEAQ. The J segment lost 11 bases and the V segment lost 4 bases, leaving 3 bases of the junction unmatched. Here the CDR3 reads CASSSDRGTPLHF. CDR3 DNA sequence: TGTGCCAGCAGCTCAGACAGGGGGACACCCCTCCACTTT.

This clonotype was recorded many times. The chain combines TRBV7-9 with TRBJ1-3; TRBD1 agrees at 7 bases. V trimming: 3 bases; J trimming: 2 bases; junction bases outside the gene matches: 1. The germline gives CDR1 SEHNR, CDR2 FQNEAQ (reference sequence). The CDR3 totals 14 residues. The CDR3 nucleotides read TGTGCCAGCAGCTTTACAGGGGCTGGAAACACCATATATTTT. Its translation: CASSFTGAGNTIYF.

CDR3 protein: CASSGRLLAGGRETQYF. CDR3 DNA sequence: TGTGCCAGCAGCGGCAGATTACTAGCGGGGGGCCGGGAGACCCAGTACTTC. This sequence joins TRBV11-2 and TRBJ2-5; 12 bases agree with TRBD2. This CDR3 has 17 amino acids. The junction had 12 bases not matched to a gene; V was cut back by 5 bases and J by 5 bases. CDR1 is SGHAT, CDR2 FQNNGV, per germline.

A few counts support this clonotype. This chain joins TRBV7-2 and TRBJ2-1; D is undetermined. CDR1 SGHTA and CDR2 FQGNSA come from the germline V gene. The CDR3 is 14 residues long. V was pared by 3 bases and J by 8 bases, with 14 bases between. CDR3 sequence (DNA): TGTGCCAGCAGCTTGGACGCCGACCGGCATGAGCAGTTCTTC. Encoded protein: CASSLDADRHEQFF.

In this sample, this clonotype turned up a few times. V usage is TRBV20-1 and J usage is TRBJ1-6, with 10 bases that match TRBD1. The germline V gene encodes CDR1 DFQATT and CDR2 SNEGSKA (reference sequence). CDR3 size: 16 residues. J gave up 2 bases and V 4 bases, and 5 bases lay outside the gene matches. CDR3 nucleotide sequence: TGCAGTGCTATAGGACAGGGGGGGACCTATAATTCACCCCTCCACTTT. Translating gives CSAIGQGGTYNSPLHF.

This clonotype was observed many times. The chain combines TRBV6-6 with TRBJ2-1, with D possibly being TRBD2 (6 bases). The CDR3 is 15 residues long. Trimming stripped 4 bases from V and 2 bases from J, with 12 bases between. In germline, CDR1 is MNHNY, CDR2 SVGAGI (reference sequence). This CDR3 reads CASSSGVTTYNEQFF. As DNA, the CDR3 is TGTGCCAGCAGTTCGGGGGTGACTACCTACAATGAGCAGTTCTTC.

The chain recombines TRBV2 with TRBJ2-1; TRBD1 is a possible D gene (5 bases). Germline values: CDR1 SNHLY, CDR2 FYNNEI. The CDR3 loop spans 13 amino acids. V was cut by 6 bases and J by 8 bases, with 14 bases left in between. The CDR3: CASSLYLGHEQFF. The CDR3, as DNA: TGTGCCAGCAGCCTCTACTTGGGGCATGAGCAGTTCTTC.

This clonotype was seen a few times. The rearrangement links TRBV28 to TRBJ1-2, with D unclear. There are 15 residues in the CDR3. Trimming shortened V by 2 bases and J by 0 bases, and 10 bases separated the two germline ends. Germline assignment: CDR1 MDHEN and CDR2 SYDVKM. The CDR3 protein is CASSLQAGANYGYTF. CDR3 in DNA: TGTGCCAGCAGTTTACAGGCAGGAGCTAACTATGGCTACACCTTC.

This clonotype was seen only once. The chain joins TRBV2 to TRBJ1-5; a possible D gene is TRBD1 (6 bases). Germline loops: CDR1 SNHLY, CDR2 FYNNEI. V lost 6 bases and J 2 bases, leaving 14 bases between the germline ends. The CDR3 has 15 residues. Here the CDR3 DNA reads TGTGCCAGCAGGGAAATACAGGGTGGCAATCAGCCCCAGCATTTT. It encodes CASREIQGGNQPQHF.

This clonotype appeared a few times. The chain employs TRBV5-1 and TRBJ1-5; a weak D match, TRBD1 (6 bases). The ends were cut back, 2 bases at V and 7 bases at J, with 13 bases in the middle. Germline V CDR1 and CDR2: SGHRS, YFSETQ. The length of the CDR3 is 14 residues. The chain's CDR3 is CASSFGGGGQPQHF. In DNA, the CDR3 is TGCGCCAGCAGCTTCGGGGGCGGAGGCCAGCCCCAGCATTTT.

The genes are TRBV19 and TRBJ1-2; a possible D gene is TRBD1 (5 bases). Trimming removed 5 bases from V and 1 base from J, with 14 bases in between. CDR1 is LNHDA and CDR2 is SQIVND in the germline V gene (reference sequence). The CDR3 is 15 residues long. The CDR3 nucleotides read TGTGCCAGTAGTCTACAGGATGGAATTAACTATGGCTACACCTTC. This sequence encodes CASSLQDGINYGYTF.

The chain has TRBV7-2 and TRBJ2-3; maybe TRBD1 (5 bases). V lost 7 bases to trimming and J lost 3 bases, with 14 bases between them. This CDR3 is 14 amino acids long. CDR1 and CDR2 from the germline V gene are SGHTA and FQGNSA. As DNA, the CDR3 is TGTGCCAGCACCAAGGGTCAGGGTACAGATACGCAGTATTTT. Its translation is CASTKGQGTDTQYF.

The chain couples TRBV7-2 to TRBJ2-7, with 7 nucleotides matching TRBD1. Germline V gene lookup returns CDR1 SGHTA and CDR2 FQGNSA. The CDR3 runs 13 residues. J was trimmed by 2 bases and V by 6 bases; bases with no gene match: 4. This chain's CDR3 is CASRGQPAYEQYF. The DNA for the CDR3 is TGTGCCAGCAGGGGACAGCCTGCCTACGAGCAGTACTTC.

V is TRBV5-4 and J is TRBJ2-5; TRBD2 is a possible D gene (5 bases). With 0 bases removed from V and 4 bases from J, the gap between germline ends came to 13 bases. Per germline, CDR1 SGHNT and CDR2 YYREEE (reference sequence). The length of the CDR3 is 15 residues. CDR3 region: CASSLVRGELETQYF. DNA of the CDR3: TGTGCCAGCAGCTTGGTCCGGGGAGAGTTAGAGACCCAGTACTTC.

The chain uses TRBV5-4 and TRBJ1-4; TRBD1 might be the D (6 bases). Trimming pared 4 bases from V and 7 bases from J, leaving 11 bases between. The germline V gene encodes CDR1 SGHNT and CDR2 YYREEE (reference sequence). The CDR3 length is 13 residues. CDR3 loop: CASSTGTTEKLFF. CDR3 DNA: TGTGCCAGCAGCACCGGGACAACTGAAAAACTGTTTTTT. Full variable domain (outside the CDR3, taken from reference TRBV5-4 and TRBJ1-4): ETGVTQSPTHLIKTRGQQVTLRCSSQSGHNTVSWYQQALGQGPQFIFQYYREEENGRGNFPPRFSGLQFPNYSSELNVNALELDDSALYLCASSTGTTEKLFFGSGTQLSVL.

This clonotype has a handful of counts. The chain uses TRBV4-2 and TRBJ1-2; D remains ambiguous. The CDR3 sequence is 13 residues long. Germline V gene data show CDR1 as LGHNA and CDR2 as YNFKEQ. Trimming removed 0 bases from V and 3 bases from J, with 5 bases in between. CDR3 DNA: TGTGCCAGCAGCCAAGAGGTGCACTATGGCTACACCTTC. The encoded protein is CASSQEVHYGYTF.

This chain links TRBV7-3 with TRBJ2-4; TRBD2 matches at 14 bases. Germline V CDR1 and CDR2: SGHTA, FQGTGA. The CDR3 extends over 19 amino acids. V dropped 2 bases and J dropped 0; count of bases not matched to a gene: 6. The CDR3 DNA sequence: TGTGCCAGCAGCTTACCGGGACTAGCGGGGGCCCTAGCCAAAAACATTCAGTACTTC. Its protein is CASSLPGLAGALAKNIQYF. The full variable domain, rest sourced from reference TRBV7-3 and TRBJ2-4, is GAGVSQTPSNKVTEKGKYVELRCDPISGHTALYWYRQSLGQGPEFLIYFQGTGAADDSGLPNDRFFAVRPEGSVSTLKIQRTERGDSAVYLCASSLPGLAGALAKNIQYFGAGTRLSVL.

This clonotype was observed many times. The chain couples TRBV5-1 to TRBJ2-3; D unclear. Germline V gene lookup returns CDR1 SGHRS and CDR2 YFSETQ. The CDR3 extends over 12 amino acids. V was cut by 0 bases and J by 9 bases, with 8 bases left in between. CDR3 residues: CASSLESRTQYF. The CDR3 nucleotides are TGCGCCAGCAGCTTGGAGTCGCGGACGCAGTATTTT.

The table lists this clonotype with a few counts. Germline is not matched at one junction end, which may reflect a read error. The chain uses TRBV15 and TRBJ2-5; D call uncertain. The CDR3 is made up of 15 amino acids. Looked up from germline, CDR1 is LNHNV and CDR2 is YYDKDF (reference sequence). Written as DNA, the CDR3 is TGTGCCACCAGCAGAGATAAGAGGCAGGCCCCATTTCTGAACTTC. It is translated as CATSRDKRQAPFLNF.

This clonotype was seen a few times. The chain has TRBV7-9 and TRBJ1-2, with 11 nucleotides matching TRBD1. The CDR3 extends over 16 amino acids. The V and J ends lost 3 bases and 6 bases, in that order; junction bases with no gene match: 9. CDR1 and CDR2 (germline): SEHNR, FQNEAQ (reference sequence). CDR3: CASSFGKGTGGNGYTF. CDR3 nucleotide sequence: TGTGCCAGCAGCTTTGGCAAAGGGACAGGGGGGAATGGCTACACCTTC.

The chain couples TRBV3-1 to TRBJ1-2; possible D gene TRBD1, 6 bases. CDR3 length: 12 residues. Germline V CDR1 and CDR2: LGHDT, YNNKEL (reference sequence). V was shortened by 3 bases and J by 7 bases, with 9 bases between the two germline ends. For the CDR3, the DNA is TGTGCCAGCAGCCACGGACAGACTGGCTACACCTTC. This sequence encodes CASSHGQTGYTF.

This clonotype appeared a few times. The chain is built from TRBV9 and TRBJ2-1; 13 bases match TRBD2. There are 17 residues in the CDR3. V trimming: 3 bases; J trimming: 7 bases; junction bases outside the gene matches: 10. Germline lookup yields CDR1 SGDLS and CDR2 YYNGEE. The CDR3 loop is CASSETSGGARGNEQFF. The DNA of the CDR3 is TGTGCCAGCAGCGAAACTAGCGGGGGGGCAAGAGGGAATGAGCAGTTCTTC.

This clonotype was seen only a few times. CDR3 nucleotides: TGTGCCAGCAGCCAAGGGAGAACAGACACAGATACGCAGTATTTT. Encoded protein: CASSQGRTDTDTQYF. The rearrangement links TRBV3-1 to TRBJ2-3; D is ambiguous. Germline lookup yields CDR1 LGHDT and CDR2 YNNKEL (reference sequence). The CDR3 consists of 15 residues. V shed 1 base and J shed 2 bases, with 10 bases lying between them.

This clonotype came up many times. The CDR3 region is CASSRLGGDEQYF. CDR3 bases: TGCGCCAGCAGCCGACTAGGCGGGGACGAGCAGTACTTC. The gene calls are TRBV5-1 and TRBJ2-7, with a possible D match to TRBD2 (6 bases). V was trimmed by 4 bases and J by 5 bases, leaving 13 bases between them. Germline V gives CDR1 SGHRS, CDR2 YFSETQ. This CDR3 contains 13 residues.

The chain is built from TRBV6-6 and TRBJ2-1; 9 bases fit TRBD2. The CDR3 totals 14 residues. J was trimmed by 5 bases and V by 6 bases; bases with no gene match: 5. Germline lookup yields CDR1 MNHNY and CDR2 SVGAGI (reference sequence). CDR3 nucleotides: TGTGCCAGCAGAGCGGGGGGACTACACAATGAGCAGTTCTTC. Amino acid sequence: CASRAGGLHNEQFF.

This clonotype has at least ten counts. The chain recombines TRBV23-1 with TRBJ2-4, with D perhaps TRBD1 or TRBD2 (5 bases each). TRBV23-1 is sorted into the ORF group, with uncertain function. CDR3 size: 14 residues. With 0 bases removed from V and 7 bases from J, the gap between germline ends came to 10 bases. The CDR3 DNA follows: TGCGCCAGCAGTCAATCAGGGGAGAGGAACATTCAGTACTTC. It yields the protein CASSQSGERNIQYF.

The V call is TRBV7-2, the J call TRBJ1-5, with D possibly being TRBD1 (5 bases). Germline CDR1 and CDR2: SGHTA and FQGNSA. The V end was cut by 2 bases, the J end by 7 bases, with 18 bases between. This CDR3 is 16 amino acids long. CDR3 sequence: CASSLNRGGQGQPQHF. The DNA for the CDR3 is TGTGCCAGCAGCTTAAATAGGGGAGGGCAGGGACAGCCCCAGCATTTT.

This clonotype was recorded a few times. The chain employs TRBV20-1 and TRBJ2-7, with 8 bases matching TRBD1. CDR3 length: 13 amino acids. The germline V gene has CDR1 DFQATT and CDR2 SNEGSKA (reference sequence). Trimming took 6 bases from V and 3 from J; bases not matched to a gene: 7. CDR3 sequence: CSAVGQGVYEQYF. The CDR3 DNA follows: TGCAGTGCAGTTGGACAGGGCGTCTACGAGCAGTACTTC.

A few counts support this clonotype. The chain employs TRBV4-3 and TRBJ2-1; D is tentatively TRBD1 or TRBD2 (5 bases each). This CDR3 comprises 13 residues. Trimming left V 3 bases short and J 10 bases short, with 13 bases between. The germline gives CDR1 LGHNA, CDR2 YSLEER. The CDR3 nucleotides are TGCGCCAGCAGCCAGGGACCGACCTTGGAGCAGTTCTTC. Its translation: CASSQGPTLEQFF.